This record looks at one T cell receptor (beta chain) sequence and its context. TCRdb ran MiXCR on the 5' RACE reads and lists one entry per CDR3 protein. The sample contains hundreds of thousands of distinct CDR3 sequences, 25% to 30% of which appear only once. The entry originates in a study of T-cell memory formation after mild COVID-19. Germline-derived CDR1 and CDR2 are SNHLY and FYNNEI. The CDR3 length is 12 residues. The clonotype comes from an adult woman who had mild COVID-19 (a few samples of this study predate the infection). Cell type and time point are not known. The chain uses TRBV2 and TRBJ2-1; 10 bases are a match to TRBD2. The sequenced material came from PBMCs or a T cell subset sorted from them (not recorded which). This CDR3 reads CALAGPYNEQFF. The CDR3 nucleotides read TGTGCACTAGCGGGACCATACAATGAGCAGTTCTTC.